A selection of T cell receptor beta chains follows, all from one sample in a study of blood T cell repertoires in COVID-19. Assay used: immunoSEQ multiplex PCR; TCRdb lists only in-frame clones, some missing. Of 360,000 or so clones in the sample, roughly 87% were seen once. Source material: PBMCs or T cells enriched from blood (not recorded which). These TCRs come from a woman in her 30s who had recovered from COVID-19. CDR3s include the opening cysteine and the closing phenylalanine or tryptophan. Each record gives: V gene, J gene, D gene, clone size, CDR3 protein, CDR3 DNA. A D gene is named only where the DNA matches it firmly. A clone size is listed for some rows: how often the clone was seen (once, few, many), or a class if it is expanded.

V: TRBV28
J: TRBJ2-7
D: TRBD2
size: NA
CDR3: CASRRPHPLAGAREQYF
DNA: TGTGCCAGCAGACGGCCTCACCCACTAGCGGGGGCAAGGGAGCAGTACTTC

V: TRBV6-5
J: TRBJ2-1
D: TRBD2
size: NA
CDR3: CASSYSTREGGNEQFF
DNA: TGTGCCAGCAGTTACTCGACGCGGGAGGGGGGCAATGAGCAGTTCTTC

V: TRBV2
J: TRBJ1-1
D: NA
size: NA
CDR3: CASSYQGSETEAFF
DNA: TGTGCCAGCAGTTACCAGGGGAGCGAGACTGAAGCTTTCTTT

V: TRBV15
J: TRBJ2-3
D: NA
size: once
CDR3: CATSPRDLGADTQYF
DNA: TGTGCCACCAGCCCCCGGGACTTGGGGGCAGATACGCAGTATTTT

V: TRBV5-1
J: TRBJ1-5
D: TRBD1
size: NA
CDR3: CASSWTGNQPQHF
DNA: TGCGCCAGCAGCTGGACAGGGAATCAGCCCCAGCATTTT

V: TRBV28
J: TRBJ2-1
D: TRBD2
size: NA
CDR3: CASTSGRTNEQFF
DNA: TGTGCCAGCACTAGCGGGAGAACCAATGAGCAGTTCTTC

V: TRBV5-6
J: TRBJ1-2
D: NA
size: NA
CDR3: CASSLIMEVHGYTF
DNA: TGTGCCAGCAGCTTGATAATGGAGGTCCATGGCTACACCTTC

V: TRBV10-3
J: TRBJ2-5
D: NA
size: NA
CDR3: CAISVGDQETQYF
DNA: TGTGCCATCAGTGTGGGCGATCAAGAGACCCAGTACTTC

V: TRBV10-3
J: TRBJ1-2
D: TRBD1
size: NA
CDR3: CAISESTGVGGYTF
DNA: TGTGCCATCAGTGAGTCTACAGGGGTCGGCGGCTACACCTTC

V: TRBV24-1
J: TRBJ1-2
D: NA
size: NA
CDR3: CATSDPNYGYTF
DNA: TGTGCCACCAGTGACCCGAACTATGGCTACACCTTC

V: TRBV5-6
J: TRBJ2-7
D: NA
size: NA
CDR3: CASSKGGGFTYEQYF
DNA: TGTGCCAGCAGCAAGGGCGGAGGTTTCACCTACGAGCAGTACTTC

V: TRBV5-4
J: TRBJ1-4
D: NA
size: NA
CDR3: CASSLGQEDEKLFF
DNA: TGTGCCAGCAGCTTGGGACAGGAAGATGAAAAACTGTTTTTT

V: TRBV5-4
J: TRBJ2-7
D: TRBD1
size: NA
CDR3: CASSPGQGSYEQYF
DNA: TGTGCCAGCAGCCCAGGACAGGGCTCCTACGAGCAGTACTTC

V: TRBV27
J: TRBJ1-2
D: TRBD1
size: NA
CDR3: CASSLVGTDRYTF
DNA: TGTGCCAGCAGTCTTGTAGGGACAGATCGCTACACCTTC

V: TRBV3-1/TRBV3-2
J: TRBJ2-1
D: NA
size: NA
CDR3: CASSSGLYPSSYNEQFF
DNA: TGTGCCAGCAGCTCCGGACTCTACCCGAGCTCCTACAATGAGCAGTTCTTC

V: TRBV3-1/TRBV3-2
J: TRBJ2-1
D: NA
size: few
CDR3: CASSQDPTSTAGEQFF
DNA: TGTGCCAGCAGCCAAGATCCCACTAGTACCGCGGGCGAGCAGTTCTTC

V: TRBV28
J: TRBJ1-4
D: NA
size: NA
CDR3: CASSLRGSGVELFF
DNA: TGTGCCAGCAGTTTACGGGGGAGCGGGGTGGAACTGTTTTTT

V: TRBV7-4
J: TRBJ1-5
D: TRBD1
size: NA
CDR3: CASACDSVFRDRESNQPQHF
DNA: TGTGCCAGCGCATGCGACTCGGTTTTTCGGGACAGGGAAAGCAATCAGCCCCAGCATTTT

V: TRBV6-5
J: TRBJ1-1
D: NA
size: few
CDR3: CASSYERGSVNTEAFF
DNA: TGTGCCAGCAGTTACGAGAGGGGGAGTGTGAACACTGAAGCTTTCTTT

V: TRBV4-1
J: TRBJ1-1
D: NA
size: NA
CDR3: CASSPRGLNTEAFF
DNA: TGCGCCAGCAGCCCTCGGGGACTAAACACTGAAGCTTTCTTT

V: TRBV18
J: TRBJ2-7
D: NA
size: NA
CDR3: CASSPTGLYEQYF
DNA: TGTGCCAGCTCACCAACGGGACTCTACGAGCAGTACTTC

V: TRBV5-6
J: TRBJ1-2
D: TRBD1
size: few
CDR3: CASSARQGLSSEYGYTF
DNA: TGTGCCAGCAGCGCCCGACAGGGGCTCTCATCAGAATATGGCTACACCTTC

V: TRBV5-1
J: TRBJ1-2
D: NA
size: NA
CDR3: CASSRDRLDGYTF
DNA: TGCGCCAGCAGCCGAGACAGGTTGGATGGCTACACCTTC

V: TRBV5-4
J: TRBJ2-1
D: TRBD1
size: NA
CDR3: CASTPGTGWTNEQFF
DNA: TGTGCCAGCACCCCCGGGACAGGGTGGACGAATGAGCAGTTCTTC

V: TRBV28
J: TRBJ2-5
D: TRBD1
size: once
CDR3: CASSRTGEETQYF
DNA: TGTGCCAGCAGTCGGACAGGGGAAGAGACCCAGTACTTC

V: TRBV18
J: TRBJ1-6
D: TRBD1
size: once
CDR3: CASSPGQGADSPLHF
DNA: TGTGCCAGCTCACCCGGACAGGGGGCTGATTCACCCCTCCACTTT

V: TRBV19
J: TRBJ2-2
D: NA
size: NA
CDR3: CASSIKKGTNTGELFF
DNA: TGTGCCAGTAGTATAAAGAAGGGGACGAACACCGGGGAGCTGTTTTTT

V: TRBV7-9
J: TRBJ1-2
D: NA
size: NA
CDR3: CASSKDRGGGYTF
DNA: TGTGCCAGCAGCAAAGATCGGGGAGGTGGCTACACCTTC

V: TRBV6-4
J: TRBJ1-2
D: TRBD1
size: NA
CDR3: CASQQGAGGYTF
DNA: TGTGCCAGCCAGCAGGGGGCGGGTGGCTACACCTTC

V: TRBV7-9
J: TRBJ1-5
D: NA
size: NA
CDR3: CASPVRQDNQPQHF
DNA: TGTGCCAGCCCAGTTCGCCAGGACAATCAGCCCCAGCATTTT

V: TRBV5-1
J: TRBJ1-1
D: NA
size: NA
CDR3: CASSLTEMNTEAFF
DNA: TGCGCCAGCAGCTTAACAGAAATGAACACTGAAGCTTTCTTT

V: TRBV5-1
J: TRBJ2-7
D: TRBD1
size: NA
CDR3: CASRFGTDEQYF
DNA: TGCGCCAGCAGGTTCGGGACAGACGAGCAGTACTTC

V: TRBV19
J: TRBJ2-7
D: NA
size: NA
CDR3: CASSSSATGAYEQYF
DNA: TGTGCCAGTAGTTCTTCTGCGACAGGAGCCTACGAGCAGTACTTC

V: TRBV5-1
J: TRBJ1-5
D: TRBD1
size: few
CDR3: CASSAGTDNQPQHF
DNA: TGCGCCAGCAGCGCGGGGACAGACAATCAGCCCCAGCATTTT

V: TRBV7-9
J: TRBJ2-2
D: TRBD2
size: NA
CDR3: CASSRRGGMTGELFF
DNA: TGTGCCAGCAGCCGCCGGGGGGGTATGACCGGGGAGCTGTTTTTT

V: TRBV6-5
J: TRBJ2-2
D: NA
size: NA
CDR3: CASIIERPGELFF
DNA: TGTGCCAGCATAATTGAGCGGCCCGGGGAGCTGTTTTTT

V: TRBV5-1
J: TRBJ2-7
D: TRBD1
size: NA
CDR3: CASRPGQGVYEQYF
DNA: TGCGCCAGCAGGCCGGGACAGGGCGTCTACGAGCAGTACTTC

V: TRBV6-5
J: TRBJ2-3
D: NA
size: NA
CDR3: CASSYQNTDTQYF
DNA: TGTGCCAGCAGTTACCAGAACACAGATACGCAGTATTTT

V: TRBV10-3
J: TRBJ1-2
D: TRBD1
size: NA
CDR3: CAISESGTVDGYTF
DNA: TGTGCCATCAGTGAGTCAGGGACAGTCGATGGCTACACCTTC

V: TRBV18
J: TRBJ1-2
D: TRBD1
size: once
CDR3: CASSPSRDRAYGYTF
DNA: TGTGCCAGCTCACCCAGTCGGGACAGGGCCTATGGCTACACCTTC

V: TRBV5-6
J: TRBJ2-7
D: NA
size: NA
CDR3: CASSLWGRIATYEQYF
DNA: TGTGCCAGCAGCTTGTGGGGTAGGATAGCGACCTACGAGCAGTACTTC

V: TRBV2
J: TRBJ1-2
D: TRBD1
size: NA
CDR3: CASSVGQDYGYTF
DNA: TGTGCCAGCAGCGTCGGACAGGACTATGGCTACACCTTC

V: TRBV30
J: TRBJ2-2
D: TRBD1
size: NA
CDR3: CAWSPGQTPTGELFF
DNA: TGTGCCTGGAGTCCGGGACAGACCCCTACCGGGGAGCTGTTTTTT

V: TRBV10-3
J: TRBJ2-2
D: TRBD1
size: NA
CDR3: CAIRDGGTGTGERTGELFF
DNA: TGTGCCATCAGGGATGGCGGAACCGGGACAGGGGAAAGAACCGGGGAGCTGTTTTTT

V: TRBV7-7
J: TRBJ2-1
D: NA
size: NA
CDR3: CASSFRGGPYNEQFF
DNA: TGTGCTAGCAGCTTTAGGGGGGGCCCCTACAATGAGCAGTTCTTC